This TCR beta chain was documented in a study of Graves' ophthalmopathy and Graves' hyperthyroidism (dated by TCRdb to 2016 to 2019). Turning to the overall study: Peripheral blood was collected before any treatment was given, at the time of initial diagnosis. To tell Graves' ophthalmopathy apart from Graves' hyperthyroidism, and to predict which patients would progress to ophthalmopathy, the study relied on TCR beta repertoire signatures. In total, around 130 blood samples were TCR-sequenced: some 40 ophthalmopathy, some 75 hyperthyroidism and approximately 17 hyperthyroidism-to-ophthalmopathy patients. To explore V-J signatures that separate ophthalmopathy from hyperthyroidism, a discovery set of about a hundred patients was enrolled, consisting of 40 to 45 with ophthalmopathy and around 60 with stable hyperthyroidism. The independent validation cohort included 18 to 20 hyperthyroidism patients plus 17 patients who later progressed from hyperthyroidism to ophthalmopathy. In five or six hyperthyroidism patients, the T-cell repertoires found in thyroid tissue were compared with those found in blood. Following sample collection, hyperthyroidism patients were given methimazole at a starting dose of 30 mg daily, and ophthalmopathy patients were given high-dose intravenous methylprednisolone.

The ophthalmopathy patients had moderately to severely active disease, with a Clinical Activity Score of 3 or higher, a NOSPECS grade of 4 or higher, and a disease duration of less than 3 months. Anyone with other autoimmune diseases, uncontrolled infections, pregnancy or lactation was excluded from the study. Diagnosis was based on clinical symptoms, serum thyroxine, TRAb, thyroid ultrasound and orbital computed tomography. Ficoll-Paque density gradient centrifugation was used to isolate PBMCs from 9.5 to 10 ml of fresh peripheral blood. Total RNA was extracted using Trizol reagent, and RNA quality was checked on an Agilent 2100 Bioanalyzer. TCR beta CDR3 regions were amplified from RNA transcripts for repertoire sequencing. The first round of RT-PCR was done with HTBI primers and the Qiagen OneStep RT-PCR kit, and was followed by a second round of multiplex PCR, then size selection and purification. The libraries underwent paired-end sequencing with 100 bp reads on an Illumina HiSeq2000. As for how the authors treated the data: Reads were processed with SOAPnuke, discarding reads with adapters, uncalled bases, mean Phred below 15, or no exact constant-primer or identifier match. COPE v1.2.5 was used to merge the high-quality paired reads. Unique nucleotide sequences were defined as clonotypes and aligned to IMGT TRB V, D and J references using MiTCR v1.1. The analysis was limited to V-J combinations with a frequency above 0.0001, which together covered 98% to 99.2% of repertoires. A TCR clonal expansion and chaos score per V-J combination was defined as the ratio of F50 clonal expansion to chaos observed in the TCRdist matrix. Features were reduced by Welch's t-statistics and random forest to some 13 V-J combinations, which fed a naive Bayes classifier. The similarity between thyroid and blood repertoires was quantified using the Morisita-Horn index. TCRdb reanalyzed the raw reads on its own, using fastp at Q25 for trimming and MiXCR for clone calling, and kept in-frame beta chains. A single entry per CDR3 protein holds the most common genes and DNA from its merged rows. The V and J calls reflect TCRdb's pipeline rather than the authors' work. Within this sample are 200,000 to 300,000 distinct CDR3 sequences, with roughly 50% of them counted one time only. Less than 50% of the sample comes from the top ten.

Comments on this clonotype: Its target antigen remains unknown. Per-nucleotide qualities are absent, and no much larger clonotype sits a single base away.

Cut back by 3 bases and 4 bases, the V and J ends lie 6 bases apart. Reading from cysteine to phenylalanine, the CDR3 counts 12 amino acids. The kept DNA is CDR3 alone, 36 bases in frame from the first base. Broader findings and caveats from the paper: No statistical method was used to set the sample size in advance, and the investigators knew which group each participant was assigned to. In validation, the model predicted ophthalmopathy progression with 55% to 71% sensitivity and roughly 72% specificity; roughly eleven predicted patients were CT-confirmed with GO in a median of around 6 months. The 13-signature model separated ophthalmopathy from stable hyperthyroidism with roughly 88% sensitivity and 81.08% specificity in cross-validation, and 80%/75% in the test set. Most of the expanded thyroid clonotypes with a frequency above 0.001 were also detected in blood, and it was suggested that the thyroid immune response may be reflected by blood repertoires.

The specimen sequenced was peripheral blood. The sequence is built from TRBV12-3 or TRBV12-4 and TRBJ1-2, with no confident D gene call. The receptor was isolated from an adult man with Graves' ophthalmopathy. The nucleotide sequence is TGTGCCAGCAGTTTCGGCAGCTATGGCTACACCTTC. Translation gives CASSFGSYGYTF.